This T cell receptor (beta chain) was recorded in a study of blood T cell repertoires in COVID-19. Study-wide background: Italy, Spain and the United States were the sources of the convalescent and acute COVID-19 samples. PBMCs, B-cell-depleted T cells, or T cells were the source of the cDNA or gDNA that made up the material.

Looked up from germline, CDR1 is MNHEY and CDR2 is SMNVEV (reference sequence). Trimming took off 5 bases at V and 4 bases at J, with 13 bases between the two ends. The CDR3 runs to 14 residues. Study processing details: Estimates of nucleated cell counts were drawn from the amplification of reference gene primers. Clones were read by immunoSEQ multiplex PCR, and TCRdb kept only the in-frame ones, dropping some. The V and J calls and clone size come from that table; D and trimming were worked out from the DNA. The table includes around 68,000 clones, over 75% detected once. This receptor was taken from a man aged 50 or older with active COVID-19. The sample was peripheral blood. The chain couples TRBV27 to TRBJ2-3, with TRBD2 as a possible D gene (6 bases). Written as DNA, the CDR3 is TGTGCCAGCAGTCCCCCGGGGGTACCAGATACGCAGTATTTT. Translated: CASSPPGVPDTQYF.